This TCR beta chain was recovered during a study of blood T cell repertoires in COVID-19. Overall study: PBMCs, B-cell-depleted T cells, or T cells provided the cDNA or gDNA that made up the material.

Seattle patient enrollment occurred during active infection, with longitudinal follow-up thereafter. Per the germline V gene, CDR1 is MNHEY and CDR2 is SVGAGI. The ends lost 6 bases at V and 5 bases at J; junction bases unmatched: 12. The CDR3 sequence is 15 residues long. The method was immunoSEQ multiplex PCR; TCRdb's version includes in-frame clones alone and lacks a portion of them. The table lists some 240,000 clones, 75% to 85% of them singletons. The TCR originated in a woman older than 75 with COVID-19, enrolled during active disease. Sequencing was carried out using peripheral blood. V gene TRBV6-5 combines with J gene TRBJ2-5, with TRBD1 matching 7 bases. The CDR3 protein is CASSPPVGGRETQYF. The CDR3 nucleotides read TGTGCCAGCAGCCCCCCGGTAGGGGGCAGGGAGACCCAGTACTTC.